These 8 T cell receptor beta chains originate from one sample sequenced in a study of T cell responses to AZD1222 COVID-19 vaccine. Assay used: immunoSEQ multiplex PCR; TCRdb lists only in-frame clones, some missing. The sample yields approximately 100,000 clones, about nine tenths seen once. Sequenced material: peripheral blood, taken 28 days after the second AZD1222 dose. Receptors originate from an adult who received the AZD1222 COVID-19 vaccine.

This clone was seen a handful of times. The V gene is TRBV4-3, the J gene TRBJ1-1; D not resolved. Between the trimmed V and J ends, which lost 2 bases and 7 bases, there was a span of 5 bases. This CDR3 contains 11 residues. CDR1 is LGHNA and CDR2 is YSLEER in the germline V gene. The CDR3 DNA reads as TGCGCCAGCAGCCAATTCGGTGAAGCTTTCTTT. Its translation is CASSQFGEAFF.

The CDR3 region has the DNA TGTGCCAGCAGTTCATCAGGGTACACTGAAGCTTTCTTT. Residues: CASSSSGYTEAFF. The rearrangement joins TRBV12-3 or TRBV12-4 to TRBJ1-1; D is perhaps TRBD1 (5 bases). V was clipped by 4 bases and J by 3 bases, with 9 bases between them. This CDR3 region has 13 residues.

The genes are TRBV28 and TRBJ1-2; TRBD1 is a possible D gene (6 bases). Germline CDR1 MDHEN, CDR2 SYDVKM. The germline V and J ends were trimmed by 3 bases and 4 bases, with 15 bases remaining between them. CDR3 length equals 15 residues. The CDR3 region is CASSLEGGRVYGYTF. As DNA, the CDR3 is TGTGCCAGCAGTTTGGAGGGGGGCAGGGTCTATGGCTACACCTTC.

V is TRBV13 and J is TRBJ1-2, with 9 bases aligning to TRBD1. The CDR3 consists of 13 residues. Germline CDR1 is PRHDT and CDR2 is FYEKMQ (reference sequence). V shed 5 bases, J shed 6 bases, and the junction held 4 bases outside the gene matches. DNA of the CDR3: TGTGCCAGCAGCCCCGACAGGGGGGATGGCTACACCTTC. Translated, it gives CASSPDRGDGYTF.

This sequence joins TRBV7-3 and TRBJ1-5, with D perhaps matching TRBD1 (6 bases). This CDR3 spans 14 amino acids. Trimming left V 5 bases short and J 6 bases short, with 14 bases between. Germline V gene sequence: CDR1 SGHTA, CDR2 FQGTGA. CDR3 sequence reads: CASSMSGGGQPQHF. The CDR3 region has the DNA TGTGCCAGCAGCATGTCTGGAGGGGGTCAGCCCCAGCATTTT.

This chain connects TRBV28 to TRBJ1-1; D unclear. Trimming pared 6 bases from V and 4 bases from J, leaving 15 bases between. The CDR3 is 14 residues long. Germline V gene lookup returns CDR1 MDHEN and CDR2 SYDVKM. The CDR3 here is CASRPPGLGTEAFF. CDR3 nucleotides: TGTGCCAGCAGGCCCCCCGGTTTGGGCACTGAAGCTTTCTTT.

J is TRBJ1-1 and V is TRBV7-8, with 8 bases lining up with TRBD1. J was trimmed by 1 base and V by 1 base; bases with no gene match: 2. From germline, CDR1 is SGHVS and CDR2 FQNEAQ. The CDR3 runs to 15 residues. Here the CDR3 reads CASSLVQGANTEAFF. CDR3 sequence (DNA): TGTGCCAGCAGCTTAGTCCAGGGGGCGAACACTGAAGCTTTCTTT.

The J gene is TRBJ2-5, the V gene TRBV24-1, with D possibly being TRBD1 (5 bases). CDR1 and CDR2 from the germline V gene are KGHDR and SFDVKD. The V and J ends lost 4 bases and 4 bases respectively, with 12 bases between them. This CDR3 region has 14 residues. The CDR3 nucleotides are TGTGCCACCAGTGACCAAGGGGCGAGAGAGACCCAGTACTTC. Its protein product is CATSDQGARETQYF.